The following is a TCR beta chain sequence with its context. This receptor's antigen is unknown. Nothing much larger sits one base from this clone, and base qualities are not available. Unmatched junction bases come to 8, with V trimmed by 9 bases and J by 0 bases. The germline V gene (reference sequence) provides CDR1 LNHDA and CDR2 SQIVND. The CDR3, cysteine through phenylalanine, is 15 amino acids long. The only DNA kept is the CDR3, 45 bases in frame from the first base. The sample comes from a study of T cell changes during pregnancy in multiple sclerosis (dated by TCRdb to the late 2010s). Concerning the study at large: The study looked at changes in the T cell repertoire across pregnancy in women with multiple sclerosis.

Library generation was performed with the immunoSEQ multiplex PCR assay. This is the immuneACCESS table as TCRdb keeps it, with only in-frame sequences that have V and J called. A part of the clones is gone; compared with another copy, unresolved V genes explain less than half, and the rest is unexplained. A total of fewer than 95,000 clones appear in this sample, 94% of them only once. The ten biggest clones cover less than 2.5% of the sample. The chain is encoded by TRBV19 joined to TRBJ2-1, with 7 middle bases fitting TRBD2. The starting material was peripheral blood, obtained in the third trimester of pregnancy. This clonotype was obtained from a female donor with multiple sclerosis, enrolled in a pregnancy study. The DNA is as follows: TGTGCCAGCAACTGGGGGGGGGACTCCTACAATGAGCAGTTCTTC. The resulting protein is CASNWGGDSYNEQFF.